This record looks at one T cell receptor (beta chain) sequence and its context. The data stem from a study of T cell changes during pregnancy in multiple sclerosis. Germline V gene data show CDR1 as MDHEN and CDR2 as SYDVKM. This CDR3 is built from 17 residues. V was cut by 2 bases and J by 4 bases, with 18 bases left in between. The data were produced by immunoSEQ multiplex PCR, yet TCRdb's version contains in-frame clones alone and is incomplete. The table lists about 44,000 clones, 85% to 90% of them singletons. The chain recombines TRBV28 with TRBJ1-3; no firm D call. The specimen was CD4+ T cells from peripheral blood mononuclear cells, collected in the first trimester of pregnancy. The clonotype comes from a female donor with multiple sclerosis, enrolled in a pregnancy study. The CDR3 reads CASSLAAGSRRGNTIYF. CDR3 bases: TGTGCCAGCAGTTTAGCGGCCGGAAGCAGGAGGGGAAACACCATATATTTT.